The TCR beta chain described here comes from a study of blood T cell repertoires in COVID-19. Profiled with immunoSEQ multiplex PCR; TCRdb holds only in-frame clones, not every one. Of 120,000 to 150,000 clones listed, approximately 91% are singletons. Germline CDR1 SEHNR, CDR2 FQNEAQ (reference sequence). This CDR3 is built from 17 residues. Trimming stripped 2 bases from V and 0 bases from J, with 14 bases between. The source of this sequence is a middle-aged man with active or convalescent COVID-19. V usage is TRBV7-9 and J usage is TRBJ1-5; weak D call: TRBD1 (6 bases). What was sequenced was peripheral blood. The CDR3 DNA reads TGTGCCAGCAGCTTATTTGGTAAGGGGGATAGCAATCAGCCCCAGCATTTT. It encodes CASSLFGKGDSNQPQHF.